This entry is about one T cell receptor beta chain. Unsorted samples relied on roughly 100 million PBMCs, which served as the source of genomic DNA. The data stem from a study of shared clonotypes between healthy human individuals. Trimming at V came to 5 bases and at J to 5 bases, leaving 10 bases not matched to a gene. The CDR3 has 16 amino acids. The germline gives CDR1 SEHNR, CDR2 FQNEAQ (reference sequence). Unsorted PBMC replicate PCRs drew on about 280 ng DNA, representing some 32,000 T cell genomes. Original processing methods: Junction-only immunoSEQ sequences carried no quality scores, so filtering differed. The assay was immunoSEQ multiplex PCR, and TCRdb's table has in-frame clones only and misses some. V and J calls and clone size are as listed in that table; D and trimming were resolved from the DNA. Among about 480,000 clones listed, 70% to 80% were seen once.

Material: PBMCs. The V gene is TRBV7-9, the J gene TRBJ2-5; 11 bases map to TRBD2. The source is a woman in her forties in good health. Some clones in this sample may be carry-over from other donors' samples. CDR3 bases: TGTGCCAGCAGCCCTAGGGCCCTAGCGGGAGGTGAGACCCAGTACTTC. Translated, it gives CASSPRALAGGETQYF. Together with reference TRBV7-9 and TRBJ2-5, the CDR3 gives the full variable domain: DTGVSQNPRHKITKRGQNVTFRCDPISEHNRLYWYRQTLGQGPEFLTYFQNEAQLEKSRLLSDRFSAERPKGSFSTLEIQRTEQGDSAMYLCASSPRALAGGETQYFGPGTRLLVL.